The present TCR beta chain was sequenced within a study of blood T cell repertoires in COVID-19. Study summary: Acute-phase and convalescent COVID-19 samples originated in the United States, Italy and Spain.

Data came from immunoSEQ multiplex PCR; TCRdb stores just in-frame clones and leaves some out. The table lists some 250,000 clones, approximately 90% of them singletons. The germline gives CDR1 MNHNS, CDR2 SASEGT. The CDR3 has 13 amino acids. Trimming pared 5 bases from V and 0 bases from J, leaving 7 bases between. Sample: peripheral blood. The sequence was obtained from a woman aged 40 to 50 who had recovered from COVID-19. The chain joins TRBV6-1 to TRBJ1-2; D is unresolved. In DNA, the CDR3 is TGTGCCAGCAGTCCGCAGTCTAACTATGGCTACACCTTC. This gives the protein CASSPQSNYGYTF.